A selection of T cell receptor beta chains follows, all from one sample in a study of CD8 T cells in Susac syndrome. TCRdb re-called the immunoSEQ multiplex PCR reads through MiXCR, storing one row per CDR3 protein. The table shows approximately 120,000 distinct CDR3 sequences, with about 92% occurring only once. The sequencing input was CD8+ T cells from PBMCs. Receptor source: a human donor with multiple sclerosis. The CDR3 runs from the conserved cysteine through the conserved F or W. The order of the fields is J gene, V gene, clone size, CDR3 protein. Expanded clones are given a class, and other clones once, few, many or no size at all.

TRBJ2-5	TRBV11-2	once	CASSGYQETQYF
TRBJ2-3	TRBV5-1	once	CASSLVGGGADTQYF
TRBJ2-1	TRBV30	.	CAWFPDSGNSNEQFF
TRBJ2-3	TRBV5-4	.	CASSPGQGLTSTDTQYF
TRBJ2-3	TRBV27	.	CASSFQGDTQYF
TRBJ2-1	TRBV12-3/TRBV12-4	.	CASSRLAGGPNEQFF
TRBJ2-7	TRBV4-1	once	CASSQDRGALSYEQYF
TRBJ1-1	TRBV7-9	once	CASSPTNTEAFF
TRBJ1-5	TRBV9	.	CASSVGAGNQPQHF
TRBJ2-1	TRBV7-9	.	CASGAVQTYNEQFF
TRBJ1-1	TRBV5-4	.	CASRLGSNTEAFF
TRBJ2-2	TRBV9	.	CASSAAGGELFF
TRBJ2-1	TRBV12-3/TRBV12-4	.	CASSFTSGIGEQFF
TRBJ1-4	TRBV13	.	CASSNRDVNHGVFF
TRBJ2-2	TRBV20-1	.	CSAPAGGPNTGELFF
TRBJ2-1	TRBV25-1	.	CASGPLDEQFF
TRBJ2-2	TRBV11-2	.	CASSGDPGEWGELFF
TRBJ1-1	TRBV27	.	CASSNSGGDTEAFF
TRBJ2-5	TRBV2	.	CATIGLSGKETQYF
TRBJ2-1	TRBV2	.	CATGPRQDEQFF
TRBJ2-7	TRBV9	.	CAEPLSQYF
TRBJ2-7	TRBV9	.	CASSVEWTGAHEQYF
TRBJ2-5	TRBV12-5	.	CASGSDSQRTQYF
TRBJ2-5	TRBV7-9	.	CASSLDRDHLSETQYF
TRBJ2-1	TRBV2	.	CASSEPASGYNEQFF
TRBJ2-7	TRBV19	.	CASSIGSGGPYEQYF